This T cell receptor (beta chain) derives from a study of cytomegalovirus exposure and HLA in healthy donors. Overall study context: The study's early data release held roughly 91 million unique TCRs from HLA-typed donors. Of some 410 genotyped donors, 81% grouped in the Caucasian-associated ancestry cluster.

With respect to this clone: Its antigen is still unknown.

Researchers ran the PCR with 60 Vbeta and 13 Jbeta primers. Measured with immunoSEQ multiplex PCR; TCRdb has only the in-frame clones, and not every one. This repertoire comprises 150,000 to 200,000 clones; its ten largest clones make up 2% to 2.5%. Study results and caveats: A prior analysis recorded that most TCR beta V segments were productive about 87% or about 30% of the time. When a later analysis was performed, an Asian-associated ancestry cluster reportedly had fewer N-insertions than the roughly 700-donor mean.

The CDR3 covers 12 residues. The germline CDR1 and CDR2 sequences are SEHNR and FQNEAQ (reference sequence). The rearrangement uses TRBV7-9 and TRBJ2-5; no clear D. TRBJ2-7 matches the DNA end more closely, so the J call is doubtful. The source of this sequence is a man aged 30 to 45 in good health and CMV-seronegative. Sequenced material: PBMCs. The CDR3 loop is CASSRHRYEQYF. CDR3 nucleotide sequence: TGTGCCAGCAGCCGACACAGATACGAGCAGTACTTC.